These T cell receptor beta chains were read from a single sample in a study of post-analysis software for immune sequencing data. TCRdb re-called the PCR reads with MiXCR, one entry per CDR3 protein. Of 430,000 or so distinct CDR3 sequences in the sample, approximately 38% were seen once. Sequencing was done on a sample of blood. The source of these receptors is a girl aged 2 to 10 with multiple sclerosis. Both conserved end residues are part of each CDR3. A D gene is named only where the DNA matches it firmly. Rows may omit the clone size; those that give it use once, few, many or a size class.

CDR3nt: TGCGCCAGCAAAGGGTCGGCTGGGGAGACCCAGTACTTC
CDR3aa: CASKGSAGETQYF
v_gene: TRBV5-1
abundance: few
j_gene: TRBJ2-5
d_gene: -
len: 13

CDR3nt: TGTGCCAGCAGTCAAATGAGACAGGGTAACAGCTACGAGCAGTACTTC
CDR3aa: CASSQMRQGNSYEQYF
v_gene: TRBV12-3/TRBV12-4
abundance: -
j_gene: TRBJ2-7
d_gene: TRBD1
len: 16

CDR3nt: TGCAGTGCTAGCCCTACAGGGGGCCGACTCGTGGAAGCTTTCTTT
CDR3aa: CSASPTGGRLVEAFF
v_gene: TRBV20-1
abundance: few
j_gene: TRBJ1-1
d_gene: TRBD1
len: 15

CDR3nt: TGCGCCAGCAGCACAGGACAGTGGGAGCCCCCTTGGGACAATGAGCAGTTCTTC
CDR3aa: CASSTGQWEPPWDNEQFF
v_gene: TRBV5-1
abundance: -
j_gene: TRBJ2-1
d_gene: -
len: 18

CDR3nt: TGTGCCAGCAGCTTAATCGGGGCTCCCGAGGTCGTGGTGCAGTTCTTC
CDR3aa: CASSLIGAPEVVVQFF
v_gene: TRBV7-9
abundance: -
j_gene: TRBJ2-1
d_gene: -
len: 16

CDR3nt: TGTGCCATCACCAACGGACTAGCGGTTGTAAATGAGCAGTTCTTC
CDR3aa: CAITNGLAVVNEQFF
v_gene: TRBV10-3
abundance: -
j_gene: TRBJ2-1
d_gene: TRBD2
len: 15

CDR3nt: TGTGCCAGCAGTGGGACTAGCGGGAGTTCGGGGTATTTT
CDR3aa: CASSGTSGSSGYF
v_gene: TRBV12-3/TRBV12-4
abundance: -
j_gene: TRBJ2-3
d_gene: TRBD2
len: 13

CDR3nt: TGTGCCATCAGTGAGTCAGGACAGGGCTACGAGCAGTACTTC
CDR3aa: CAISESGQGYEQYF
v_gene: TRBV10-3
abundance: few
j_gene: TRBJ2-7
d_gene: TRBD1
len: 14

CDR3nt: TGCAGTGCTACCATAGGGGCTAATCAGCCCCAGCATTTT
CDR3aa: CSATIGANQPQHF
v_gene: TRBV20-1
abundance: -
j_gene: TRBJ1-5
d_gene: -
len: 13

CDR3nt: TGTGCCATCAGTGATAGGCAGGGGATTAGCTACACCTTC
CDR3aa: CAISDRQGISYTF
v_gene: TRBV10-3
abundance: -
j_gene: TRBJ1-2
d_gene: -
len: 13

CDR3nt: TGCAGTGCTAGACTACTAGCGGGGGACTCCTACGAGCAGTACTTC
CDR3aa: CSARLLAGDSYEQYF
v_gene: TRBV20-1
abundance: many
j_gene: TRBJ2-7
d_gene: TRBD2
len: 15

CDR3nt: TGCGCCAGCAGCCAAGGACCGACAGGGGTACCCTACGAGCAGTACTTC
CDR3aa: CASSQGPTGVPYEQYF
v_gene: TRBV4-3
abundance: -
j_gene: TRBJ2-7
d_gene: TRBD1
len: 16

CDR3nt: TGTGCCAGTAGACCCATACAGGGGGCGGCAGATACGCAGTATTTT
CDR3aa: CASRPIQGAADTQYF
v_gene: TRBV19
abundance: few
j_gene: TRBJ2-3
d_gene: TRBD1
len: 15

CDR3nt: TGTGCCAGCAGTGAATATACCCCGGGGGGAGCTTTCTTT
CDR3aa: CASSEYTPGGAFF
v_gene: TRBV25-1
abundance: -
j_gene: TRBJ1-1
d_gene: -
len: 13

CDR3nt: TGTGCCAGCAGCTTATTAGTGCGGGGGGGCCTATACGAGCAGTACTTC
CDR3aa: CASSLLVRGGLYEQYF
v_gene: TRBV7-9
abundance: -
j_gene: TRBJ2-7
d_gene: TRBD2
len: 16

CDR3nt: TGCAGTGCTCACCTCGACAGGGGGCGAGGGTATGGCTACACCTTC
CDR3aa: CSAHLDRGRGYGYTF
v_gene: TRBV20-1
abundance: -
j_gene: TRBJ1-2
d_gene: TRBD1
len: 15

CDR3nt: TGTGCCAGCAGTTACTCACATGTCTCTTACAATGAGCAGTTCTTC
CDR3aa: CASSYSHVSYNEQFF
v_gene: TRBV6-5
abundance: -
j_gene: TRBJ2-1
d_gene: -
len: 15

CDR3nt: TGTGCCAGCAGCCCTTGGGTCCTCGCCGAGGGGGAGCAGTACTTC
CDR3aa: CASSPWVLAEGEQYF
v_gene: TRBV7-9
abundance: -
j_gene: TRBJ2-7
d_gene: -
len: 15

CDR3nt: TGTGCCAGCAGTGTTTTACTCACTGCCTATGGCTACACCTTC
CDR3aa: CASSVLLTAYGYTF
v_gene: TRBV28
abundance: -
j_gene: TRBJ1-2
d_gene: -
len: 14

CDR3nt: TGCAGTGCGGATTATGGAGGGGGTAACATTCAGTACTTC
CDR3aa: CSADYGGGNIQYF
v_gene: TRBV20-1
abundance: few
j_gene: TRBJ2-4
d_gene: -
len: 13

CDR3nt: TGCAGTGCTAGAATGGGCCCCGGGGAGCTGTTTTTT
CDR3aa: CSARMGPGELFF
v_gene: TRBV20-1
abundance: -
j_gene: TRBJ2-2
d_gene: -
len: 12

CDR3nt: TGTGCCAGCAGTTTAGCGCGGGACAGGGCACAGGATGAGCAGTTCTTC
CDR3aa: CASSLARDRAQDEQFF
v_gene: TRBV12-3/TRBV12-4
abundance: -
j_gene: TRBJ2-1
d_gene: TRBD1
len: 16

CDR3nt: TGTGCCAGCAGTCCTGGGACGCTGAATTCACCCCTCCACTTT
CDR3aa: CASSPGTLNSPLHF
v_gene: TRBV12-3/TRBV12-4
abundance: -
j_gene: TRBJ1-6
d_gene: -
len: 14

CDR3nt: TGCGCCAGCAGCCAAATAAACGGAGACTATGGCTACACCTTC
CDR3aa: CASSQINGDYGYTF
v_gene: TRBV4-1
abundance: few
j_gene: TRBJ1-2
d_gene: -
len: 14

CDR3nt: TGTGCCAGCAGTTACCGTGGTGGACGCAGCTCTGGGGCCAACGTCCTGACTTTC
CDR3aa: CASSYRGGRSSGANVLTF
v_gene: TRBV6-2/TRBV6-3
abundance: few
j_gene: TRBJ2-6
d_gene: -
len: 18

CDR3nt: TGCGCCAGCAGCTTGGGATGGACAGAGGAATACGAGCAGTACTTC
CDR3aa: CASSLGWTEEYEQYF
v_gene: TRBV5-1
abundance: -
j_gene: TRBJ2-7
d_gene: -
len: 15

CDR3nt: TGTGCCAGCAGTCCCGGGGGGGAGGGCCGCAATGAGCAGTTCTTC
CDR3aa: CASSPGGEGRNEQFF
v_gene: TRBV28
abundance: few
j_gene: TRBJ2-1
d_gene: TRBD2
len: 15

CDR3nt: TGTGCCAGCAGTTACTATACCACAGGGGAGGACACTGAAGCTTTCTTT
CDR3aa: CASSYYTTGEDTEAFF
v_gene: TRBV6-5
abundance: -
j_gene: TRBJ1-1
d_gene: TRBD1
len: 16